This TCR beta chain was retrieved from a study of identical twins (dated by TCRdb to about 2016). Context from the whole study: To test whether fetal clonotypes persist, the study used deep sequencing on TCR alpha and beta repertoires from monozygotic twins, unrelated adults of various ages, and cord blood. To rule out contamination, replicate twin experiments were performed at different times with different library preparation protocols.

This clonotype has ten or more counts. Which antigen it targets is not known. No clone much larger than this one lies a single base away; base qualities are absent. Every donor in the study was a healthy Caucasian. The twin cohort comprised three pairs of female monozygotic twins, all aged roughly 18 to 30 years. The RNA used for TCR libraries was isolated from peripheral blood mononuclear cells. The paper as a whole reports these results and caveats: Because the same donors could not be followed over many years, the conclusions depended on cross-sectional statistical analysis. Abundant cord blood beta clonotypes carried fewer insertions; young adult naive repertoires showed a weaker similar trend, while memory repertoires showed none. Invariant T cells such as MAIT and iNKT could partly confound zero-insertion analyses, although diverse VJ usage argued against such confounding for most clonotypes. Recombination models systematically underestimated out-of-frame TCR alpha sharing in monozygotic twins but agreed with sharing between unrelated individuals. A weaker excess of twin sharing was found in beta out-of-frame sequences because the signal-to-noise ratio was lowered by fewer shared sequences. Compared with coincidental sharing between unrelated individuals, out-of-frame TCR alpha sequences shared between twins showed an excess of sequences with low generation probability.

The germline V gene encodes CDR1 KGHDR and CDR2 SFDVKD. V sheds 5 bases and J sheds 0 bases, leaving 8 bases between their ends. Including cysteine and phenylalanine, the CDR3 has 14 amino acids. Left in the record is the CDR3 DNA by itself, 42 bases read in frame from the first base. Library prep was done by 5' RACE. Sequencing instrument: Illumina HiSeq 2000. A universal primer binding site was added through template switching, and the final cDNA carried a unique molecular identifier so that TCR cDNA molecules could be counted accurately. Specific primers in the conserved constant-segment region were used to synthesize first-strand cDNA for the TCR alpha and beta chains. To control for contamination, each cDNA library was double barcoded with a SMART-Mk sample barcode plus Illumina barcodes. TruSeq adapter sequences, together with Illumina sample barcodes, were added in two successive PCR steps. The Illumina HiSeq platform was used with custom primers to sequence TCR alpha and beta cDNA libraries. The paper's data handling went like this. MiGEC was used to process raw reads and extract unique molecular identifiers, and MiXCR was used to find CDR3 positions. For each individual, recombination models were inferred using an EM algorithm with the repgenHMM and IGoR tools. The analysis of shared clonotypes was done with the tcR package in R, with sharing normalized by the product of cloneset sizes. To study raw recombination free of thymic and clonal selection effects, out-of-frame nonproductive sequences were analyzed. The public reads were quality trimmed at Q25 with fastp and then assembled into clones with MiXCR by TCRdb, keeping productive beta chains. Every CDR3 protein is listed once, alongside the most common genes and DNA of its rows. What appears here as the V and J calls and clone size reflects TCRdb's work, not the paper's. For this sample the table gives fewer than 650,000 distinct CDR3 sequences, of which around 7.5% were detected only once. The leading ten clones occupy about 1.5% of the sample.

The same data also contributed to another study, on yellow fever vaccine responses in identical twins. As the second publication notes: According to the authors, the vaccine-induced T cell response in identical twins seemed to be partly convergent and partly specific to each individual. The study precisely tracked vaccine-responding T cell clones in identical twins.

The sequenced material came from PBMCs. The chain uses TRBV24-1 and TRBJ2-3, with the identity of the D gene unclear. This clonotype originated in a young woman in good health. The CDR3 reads CATSGDTSTDTQYF. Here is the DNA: TGTGCCACCAGTGGAGATACTAGCACAGATACGCAGTATTTT.